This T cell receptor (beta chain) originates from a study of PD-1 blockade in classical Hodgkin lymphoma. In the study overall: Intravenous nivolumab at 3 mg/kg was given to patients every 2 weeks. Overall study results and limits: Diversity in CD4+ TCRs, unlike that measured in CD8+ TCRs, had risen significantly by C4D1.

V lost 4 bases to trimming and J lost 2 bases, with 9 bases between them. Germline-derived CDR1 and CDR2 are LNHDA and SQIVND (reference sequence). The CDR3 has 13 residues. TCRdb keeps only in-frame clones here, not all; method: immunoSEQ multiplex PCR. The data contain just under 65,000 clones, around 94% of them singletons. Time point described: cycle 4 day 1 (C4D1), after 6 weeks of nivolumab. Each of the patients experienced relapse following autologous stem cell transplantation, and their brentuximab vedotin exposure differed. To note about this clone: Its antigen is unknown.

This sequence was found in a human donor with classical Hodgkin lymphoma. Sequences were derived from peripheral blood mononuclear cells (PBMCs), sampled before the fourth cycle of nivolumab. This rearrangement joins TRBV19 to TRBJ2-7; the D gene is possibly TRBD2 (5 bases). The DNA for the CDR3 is TGTGCCAGTAGTACTGGGGAGACCTACGAGCAGTACTTC. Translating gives CASSTGETYEQYF.